The sequence of this TCR beta chain was determined in a study of T cell repertoires in cytomegalovirus infection. Background on the study: Public TCR beta signatures indicated both CMV infection and matching HLA type.

Worth noting for this clonotype: The target antigen is unknown. One base away lies a much larger clone, so this may be a sequencing read error.

CDR1 is SGHTA, CDR2 FQGNSA, per germline. Trimming took off 4 bases at V and 2 bases at J, with 12 bases between the two ends. The CDR3 has 15 amino acids. General study findings and limits: Dominating the ex vivo response were TCR beta clonotypes that were CMV-specific and HLA-C-restricted.

TCRdb re-called the reads through MiXCR, storing one row per CDR3 protein. The data contain hundreds of thousands of distinct CDR3 sequences, 32% of them seen just once; the ten biggest clones take up around 12%. The rearrangement uses TRBV7-2 and TRBJ2-1, with D perhaps assigned TRBD1 or TRBD2 (6 bases each). The receptor comes from a human donor in good health (CMV status not recorded). Some clones in this sample may be carry-over from other donors' samples. The material was cultured CD8+ T cells from PBMCs, obtained from culture after CMV antigen stimulation. CDR3 sequence: CASSSWGAAYNEQFF. CDR3 nucleotide sequence: TGTGCCAGCAGCTCGTGGGGGGCCGCCTACAATGAGCAGTTCTTC.